The present T cell receptor beta chain was sequenced within a study of blood T cells in healthy people across ages. Overall study context: About one barcoded beta molecule was captured per two T cells (by template switching). The study's findings and limits: Age showed a roughly linear inverse relationship with TCR beta diversity per million T cells.

Per the germline V gene, CDR1 is MNHEY and CDR2 is SMNVEV (reference sequence). Trimming cost V 4 bases and J 2 bases; bases outside gene matches: 9. CDR3 length equals 16 residues. With respect to this clonotype: Its matching antigen is unknown.

A second about 6 to 12 cycle PCR used barcoded and J-beta primers. Through a template-switch adaptor with 12 random nucleotides, each cDNA molecule received a tag. A single record per CDR3 protein comes from TCRdb applying MiXCR to the 5' RACE reads. The sample lists 850,000 to 1,000,000 distinct CDR3 sequences; about 44% were seen once. The authors isolated at least 7 million PBMCs per sample. The sequencing input was blood. This sequence joins TRBV27 and TRBJ2-3; 7 positions match TRBD1. The TCR comes from a man aged 25-45 years in good health. The CDR3 loop is CASSSGTVMHTDTQYF. CDR3 sequence (DNA): TGTGCCAGCAGTTCCGGGACAGTCATGCACACAGATACGCAGTATTTT.